This TCR beta chain is drawn from a study of blood T cell repertoires in COVID-19. CDR1 MNHEY and CDR2 SVGEGT come from the germline V gene. The CDR3 totals 16 residues. V shed 5 bases and J shed 5 bases, with 21 bases lying between them. Under the authors' procedure: Reference gene primer amplification gave estimated nucleated cell counts. Sequencing was performed with immunoSEQ multiplex PCR; in TCRdb, only in-frame clones are kept and a portion is missing. D and trimming come from the DNA, and the V and J calls and clone size come from that table. The sample lists roughly 410,000 clones, around 89% occurring once.

Sequences were obtained from peripheral blood. This sequence joins TRBV6-2 or TRBV6-3 and TRBJ1-1; D call uncertain. The sequence derives from a woman aged 40 to 50 with COVID-19, enrolled during active disease. Here the CDR3 reads CASSRVTLGRSTEAFF. The DNA for the CDR3 is TGTGCCAGCAGTAGGGTGACCCTGGGGAGGAGTACTGAAGCTTTCTTT.